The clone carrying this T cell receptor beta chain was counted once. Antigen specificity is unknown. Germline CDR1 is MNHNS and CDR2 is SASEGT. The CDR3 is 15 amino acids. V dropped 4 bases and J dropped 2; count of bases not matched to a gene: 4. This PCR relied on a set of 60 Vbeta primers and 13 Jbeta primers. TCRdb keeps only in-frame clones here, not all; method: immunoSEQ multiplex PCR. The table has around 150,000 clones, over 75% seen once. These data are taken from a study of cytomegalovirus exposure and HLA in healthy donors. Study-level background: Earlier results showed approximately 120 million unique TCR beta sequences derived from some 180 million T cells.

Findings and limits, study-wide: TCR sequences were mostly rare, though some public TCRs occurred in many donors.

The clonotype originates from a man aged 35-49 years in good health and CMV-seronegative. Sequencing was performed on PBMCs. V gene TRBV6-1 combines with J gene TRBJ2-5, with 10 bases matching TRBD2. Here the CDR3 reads CASSAGTSEQETQYF. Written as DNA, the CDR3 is TGTGCCAGCAGTGCCGGGACTAGCGAACAAGAGACCCAGTACTTC.